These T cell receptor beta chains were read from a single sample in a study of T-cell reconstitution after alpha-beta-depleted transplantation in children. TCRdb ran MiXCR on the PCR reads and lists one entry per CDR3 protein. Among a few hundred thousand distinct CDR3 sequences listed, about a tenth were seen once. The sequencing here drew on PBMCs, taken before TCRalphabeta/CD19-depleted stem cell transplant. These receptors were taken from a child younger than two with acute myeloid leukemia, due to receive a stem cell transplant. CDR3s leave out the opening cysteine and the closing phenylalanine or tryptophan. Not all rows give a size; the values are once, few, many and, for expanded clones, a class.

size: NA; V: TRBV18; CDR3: ASSPALTGNHYGYT
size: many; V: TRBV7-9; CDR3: ASSLAPTSGRVDNEQF
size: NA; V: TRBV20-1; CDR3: SAQSGGQETQY
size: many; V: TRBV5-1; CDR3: ASSFEPNTEAF
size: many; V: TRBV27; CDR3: ASSPGTGGRSGNTIY
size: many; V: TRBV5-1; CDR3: ASRPYLASNEQF
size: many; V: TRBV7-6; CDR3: ASSLRGGNSNSPLH
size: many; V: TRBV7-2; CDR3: ASSLSLNEQF
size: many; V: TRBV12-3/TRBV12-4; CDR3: ASSPSEGWVSPLH
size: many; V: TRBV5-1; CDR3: ASSMGRVNTEAF
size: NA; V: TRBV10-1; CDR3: ASSDRDIQETQY
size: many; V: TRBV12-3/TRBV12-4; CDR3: ASSLHTTGELF
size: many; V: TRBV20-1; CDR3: SAQPLAGGPNIQY
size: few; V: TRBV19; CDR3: ASSMGGNTIY
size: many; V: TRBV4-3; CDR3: ASSKPGTGGLAPYNEQF
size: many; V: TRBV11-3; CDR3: ASRGGLAQF
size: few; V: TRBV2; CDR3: ASSNWEARSYNEQF
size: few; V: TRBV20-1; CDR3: SAPSASWGDTQY
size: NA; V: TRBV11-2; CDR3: ATTDGRYIEQF
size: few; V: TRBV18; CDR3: ASSPGQGVYNEQF
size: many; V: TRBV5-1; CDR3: ASSLVLADTDTQY
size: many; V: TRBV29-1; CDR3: SVEWDRLAYNEQF